This T cell receptor beta chain was identified in a study of cytomegalovirus exposure and HLA in healthy donors. 60 Vbeta and 13 Jbeta primers were used in PCR. Clones were read by immunoSEQ multiplex PCR, and TCRdb kept only the in-frame ones, dropping some. In the table there are about 210,000 clones, about 88% of which are singletons. CDR1 is MDHEN and CDR2 is SYDVKM in the germline V gene. Between the trimmed V and J ends, which lost 5 bases and 5 bases, there was a span of 15 bases. The CDR3 contains 14 residues. The sequencing input was PBMCs. The chain couples TRBV28 to TRBJ2-5; weak D call: TRBD2 (6 bases). This sequence originates from a woman aged 30 to 39 in good health and CMV-seronegative. The CDR3 nucleotides read TGTGCCAGCAGTACCCAGACCCGGGGGGAGACCCAGTACTTC. Protein: CASSTQTRGETQYF.